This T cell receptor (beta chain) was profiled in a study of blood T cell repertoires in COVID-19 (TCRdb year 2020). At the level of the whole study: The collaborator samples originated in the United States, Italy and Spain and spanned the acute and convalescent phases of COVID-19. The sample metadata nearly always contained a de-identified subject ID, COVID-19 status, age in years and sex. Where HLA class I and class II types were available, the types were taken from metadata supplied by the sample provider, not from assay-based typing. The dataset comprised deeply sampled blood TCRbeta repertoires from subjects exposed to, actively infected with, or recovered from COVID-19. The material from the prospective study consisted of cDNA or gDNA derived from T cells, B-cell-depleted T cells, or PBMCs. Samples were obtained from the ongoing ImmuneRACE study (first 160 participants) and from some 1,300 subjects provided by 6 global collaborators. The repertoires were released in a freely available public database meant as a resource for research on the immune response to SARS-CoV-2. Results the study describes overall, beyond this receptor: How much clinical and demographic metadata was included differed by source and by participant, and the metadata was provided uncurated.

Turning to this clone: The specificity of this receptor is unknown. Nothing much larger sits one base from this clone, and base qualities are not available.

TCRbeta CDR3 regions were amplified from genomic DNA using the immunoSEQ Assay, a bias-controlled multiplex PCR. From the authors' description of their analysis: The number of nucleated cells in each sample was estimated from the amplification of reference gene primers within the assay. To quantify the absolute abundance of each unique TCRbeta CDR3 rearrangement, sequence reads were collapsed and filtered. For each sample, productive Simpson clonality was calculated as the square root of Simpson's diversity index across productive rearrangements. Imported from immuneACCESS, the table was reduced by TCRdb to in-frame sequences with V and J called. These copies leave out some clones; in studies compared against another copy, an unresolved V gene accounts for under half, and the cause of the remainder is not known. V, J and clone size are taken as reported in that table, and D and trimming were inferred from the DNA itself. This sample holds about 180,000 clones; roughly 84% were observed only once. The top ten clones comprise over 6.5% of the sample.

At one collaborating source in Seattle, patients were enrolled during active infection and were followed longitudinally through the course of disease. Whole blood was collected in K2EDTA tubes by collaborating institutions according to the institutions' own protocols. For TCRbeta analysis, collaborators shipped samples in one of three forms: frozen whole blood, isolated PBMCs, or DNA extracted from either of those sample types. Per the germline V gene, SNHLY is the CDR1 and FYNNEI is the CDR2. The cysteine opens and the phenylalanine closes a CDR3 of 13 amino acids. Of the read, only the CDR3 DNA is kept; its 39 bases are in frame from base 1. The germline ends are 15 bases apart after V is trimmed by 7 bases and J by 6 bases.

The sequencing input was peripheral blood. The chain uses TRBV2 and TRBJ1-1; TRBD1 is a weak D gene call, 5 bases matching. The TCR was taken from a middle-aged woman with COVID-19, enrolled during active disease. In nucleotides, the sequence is TGTGCCAGCACTTGGGGGGAGTCAGCTGAAGCTTTCTTT. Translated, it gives CASTWGESAEAFF.